These 6 T cell receptor beta chains share one sample of origin, sequenced in a study of blood T cell repertoires in COVID-19. Assay: immunoSEQ multiplex PCR; the TCRdb copy retains only in-frame clones and omits some. The sample lists roughly 320,000 clones; roughly 90% were seen once. Sequencing was performed on peripheral blood. The receptor set was obtained from a woman aged 30 to 39 with COVID-19, enrolled during active disease.

This chain connects TRBV6-5 to TRBJ1-1; no definite D call. Trimming took 2 bases from V and 3 from J, leaving 7 bases between them. The CDR3 extends over 13 amino acids. Germline assignment: CDR1 MNHEY and CDR2 SVGAGI. In DNA, the CDR3 is TGTGCCAGCAGTTACCAGGAGGACACTGAAGCTTTCTTT. As protein: CASSYQEDTEAFF.

This chain connects TRBV6-5 to TRBJ1-2; TRBD1 matches 7 bases. The CDR3 has 12 residues. Trimming removed 6 bases from V and 8 bases from J; junction bases left unmatched: 6. Germline V CDR1 and CDR2: MNHEY, SVGAGI. CDR3 protein: CASSDRTGGYTF. Here the CDR3 DNA reads TGTGCCAGCAGCGACCGGACAGGAGGCTACACCTTC.

V usage is TRBV19 and J usage is TRBJ1-6; D remains ambiguous. Per germline, CDR1 LNHDA and CDR2 SQIVND (reference sequence). The CDR3 consists of 13 residues. V was shortened by 7 bases and J by 6 bases, with 10 bases between the two germline ends. The chain's CDR3 is CASKGRGNSPLHF. CDR3 nucleotide sequence: TGTGCCAGTAAAGGGCGGGGTAATTCACCCCTCCACTTT.

The chain carries TRBV5-4 and TRBJ2-5; the D is unclear. V was shortened by 4 bases and J by 4 bases, with 14 bases between the two germline ends. The CDR3 totals 14 residues. Germline CDR1 reads SGHNT; CDR2 reads YYREEE (reference sequence). The DNA for the CDR3 is TGTGCCAGCAGCATCGGCCGGAGACTAGAGACCCAGTACTTC. As protein: CASSIGRRLETQYF. The whole variable domain, remainder taken from reference TRBV5-4 and TRBJ2-5, is ETGVTQSPTHLIKTRGQQVTLRCSSQSGHNTVSWYQQALGQGPQFIFQYYREEENGRGNFPPRFSGLQFPNYSSELNVNALELDDSALYLCASSIGRRLETQYFGPGTRLLVL.

The chain couples TRBV12-3 or TRBV12-4 to TRBJ1-2, with 9 bases matching TRBD1. This CDR3 has 13 residues. The V segment lost 7 bases and the J segment 7 bases; nucleotides outside the gene matches: 7. In nucleotides, the CDR3 is TGTGCCAGCACTAAGGACAGGGGAGGTGGCTACACCTTC. As protein: CASTKDRGGGYTF.

The chain couples TRBV11-3 to TRBJ2-5, with 8 bases identical to TRBD2. CDR3 size: 15 residues. Germline CDR1 is SGHNT and CDR2 is YENEEA. The J segment lost 4 bases and the V segment lost 5 bases, leaving 9 bases of the junction unmatched. The CDR3 DNA reads as TGTGCCAGCAGCCCCACTGCGGGGGGACGAGAGACCCAGTACTTC. This codes for CASSPTAGGRETQYF.